This T cell receptor beta chain derives from a study of T cell repertoires in ileal Crohn's disease. About the study: Postoperative therapy was given to about half: 11 thiopurines, fewer than 20 anti-TNF agents. Study conclusions and caveats: Compared with non-smokers, active smokers at surgery showed more clonal expansions.

The repertoire was sequenced with immunoSEQ multiplex PCR; TCRdb's copy has only in-frame clones and lacks some. The table lists approximately 12,000 clones, roughly four fifths of them singletons. Germline V gene sequence: CDR1 WNHNN, CDR2 SYGVQD (reference sequence). V dropped 5 bases and J dropped 4 bases, with 11 bases sitting between them. This CDR3 is 13 amino acids long. Note on this clone: Antigen: not known.

The sequenced sample was ileal tissue. This rearrangement joins TRBV10-1 to TRBJ1-1, with D uncertain. This TCR came from an adult with Crohn's disease. The CDR3 protein is CASSQGLFTEAFF. CDR3 nucleotide sequence: TGCGCCAGCAGTCAAGGACTGTTCACTGAAGCTTTCTTT.